These T cell receptor beta chains were read from a single sample in a study of blood T cell repertoires in COVID-19. Assay used: immunoSEQ multiplex PCR; TCRdb lists only in-frame clones, some missing. Counted here are tens of thousands of clones, 80% to 90% occurring once; the ten biggest clones make up 15% to 19%. Material: peripheral blood. Receptors were obtained from a woman of 80 years or more with acute or convalescent COVID-19. CDR3s include the opening cysteine and the closing phenylalanine or tryptophan. The order of the fields is J gene, V gene, D gene, clone size, CDR3 DNA, CDR3 protein. D genes are given only for firm matches. Rows may omit the clone size; those that give it use once, few, many or a size class.

J: TRBJ2-7; V: TRBV7-8; D: TRBD1; size: NA; DNA: TGTGCCAGCAGCTTAATGCGTTCTCGAAGGGACAGAGTGGCCTACGAGCAGTACTTC; CDR3: CASSLMRSRRDRVAYEQYF
J: TRBJ1-2; V: TRBV7-2; D: TRBD1; size: NA; DNA: TGTGCCAGCAGCTCGCACAGGGGTAGCGGCTACACCTTC; CDR3: CASSSHRGSGYTF
J: TRBJ2-7; V: TRBV21-1; D: NA; size: NA; DNA: TGTGCCAGCAGCAAGAGCTACGAGCAGTACTTC; CDR3: CASSKSYEQYF
J: TRBJ1-2; V: TRBV21-1; D: NA; size: once; DNA: TGTGCCGAAAACAACGGACAGGGTCGCCGTGGCTACACCTTC; CDR3: CAENNGQGRRGYTF
J: TRBJ1-1; V: TRBV18; D: NA; size: NA; DNA: TGTGCCAGCTCACCAAGACAAGCCGAAGCTTTCTTT; CDR3: CASSPRQAEAFF
J: TRBJ1-1; V: TRBV18; D: NA; size: NA; DNA: TGTGCCAGCTCACCTAGGTCCGGGAACGAAGCTTTCTTT; CDR3: CASSPRSGNEAFF
J: TRBJ2-5; V: TRBV30; D: TRBD2; size: once; DNA: TGTGCCTGGAGTGCGGGGACTAGCTTCCAACAGACCCAGTACTTC; CDR3: CAWSAGTSFQQTQYF
J: TRBJ2-5; V: TRBV6-5; D: TRBD2; size: NA; DNA: TGTGCCAGCAGTAAAAGCGGGGGTCCATCGGAGACCCAGTACTTC; CDR3: CASSKSGGPSETQYF
J: TRBJ1-1; V: TRBV7-9; D: NA; size: NA; DNA: TGTGCCAGCAGCCAAGGGGTTAAAGGAGTCCGCGCTTTCTTT; CDR3: CASSQGVKGVRAFF
J: TRBJ2-3; V: TRBV5-4; D: NA; size: NA; DNA: TGTGCCAGCAGCGCAAACTGGGGCTCGGATACGCAGTATTTT; CDR3: CASSANWGSDTQYF
J: TRBJ1-1; V: TRBV7-9; D: NA; size: NA; DNA: TGTGCCAGCAGCTTAGGGCCGGGATTTAACACTGAAGCTTTCTTT; CDR3: CASSLGPGFNTEAFF
J: TRBJ2-7; V: TRBV10-3; D: TRBD1; size: NA; DNA: TGTGCCATCAGTGAGTCCGGGACAGGGGGGGCCTACGAGCAGTACTTC; CDR3: CAISESGTGGAYEQYF
J: TRBJ1-2; V: TRBV7-2; D: NA; size: once; DNA: TGTGCCAGCAGCCAGCGACAGGGCTACACCTTC; CDR3: CASSQRQGYTF
J: TRBJ1-6; V: TRBV19; D: NA; size: NA; DNA: TGTGCCAGTAGTGAGAGGAATTCACCCCTCCACTTT; CDR3: CASSERNSPLHF
J: TRBJ1-3; V: TRBV19; D: NA; size: NA; DNA: TGTGCCAGTAGTCCCGAGCGCCTGCCTGGAAACACCATATATTTT; CDR3: CASSPERLPGNTIYF
J: TRBJ2-5; V: TRBV9; D: TRBD2; size: NA; DNA: TGTGCCAGCAGCCCCAGGGGCGGGGGGCAAGAGACCCAGTACTTC; CDR3: CASSPRGGGQETQYF
J: TRBJ2-3; V: TRBV7-9; D: NA; size: NA; DNA: TGTGCCAGCAGCTTAGCTGGGAGTCCCCGGACAGATACGCAGTATTTT; CDR3: CASSLAGSPRTDTQYF
J: TRBJ2-3; V: TRBV10-1; D: NA; size: NA; DNA: TGCGCCAGCAGTGAGTCTCTGGGGGGAACAGATACGCAGTATTTT; CDR3: CASSESLGGTDTQYF
J: TRBJ1-6; V: TRBV3-1/TRBV3-2; D: NA; size: few; DNA: TGTGCCAGCAGCCAAAGCAGTGGGGCGTCCGTTAATAATTCACCCCTCCACTTT; CDR3: CASSQSSGASVNNSPLHF
J: TRBJ1-1; V: TRBV28; D: TRBD1; size: NA; DNA: TGTGCCAGCAGCGGGGGTTTAGGACAGGGGCGATTGGGCACTGAAGCTTTCTTT; CDR3: CASSGGLGQGRLGTEAFF
J: TRBJ2-2; V: TRBV6-2/TRBV6-3; D: TRBD1; size: NA; DNA: TGTGCCAGCAGTAGCAGGGGGCACACCGGGGAGCTGTTTTTT; CDR3: CASSSRGHTGELFF
J: TRBJ2-3; V: TRBV2; D: TRBD1; size: NA; DNA: TGTGCCAGCAGTGATCTGGGACAGGGGGCCCCCGGAGATACGCAGTATTTT; CDR3: CASSDLGQGAPGDTQYF
J: TRBJ1-4; V: TRBV5-1; D: NA; size: NA; DNA: TGCGCCAGCAGCCCATTCAGGCAGACATTTAATGAAAAACTGTTTTTT; CDR3: CASSPFRQTFNEKLFF
J: TRBJ2-7; V: TRBV19; D: TRBD1; size: NA; DNA: TGTGCCAGTAGTGTCACAGGGGGCCTTTCCCGGGAGCAGTACTTC; CDR3: CASSVTGGLSREQYF
J: TRBJ1-5; V: TRBV6-2/TRBV6-3; D: TRBD1; size: NA; DNA: TGTGCCAGCAGTGCTACGGACAGGGAACGTAATCAGCCCCAGCATTTT; CDR3: CASSATDRERNQPQHF
J: TRBJ2-3; V: TRBV30; D: NA; size: NA; DNA: TGTGCCTGGACCCCACGGGGGGCCTACACAGATACGCAGTATTTT; CDR3: CAWTPRGAYTDTQYF
J: TRBJ1-2; V: TRBV24-1; D: NA; size: NA; DNA: TGTGCCACCAGTGAACAGGGAGCCAACTATGGCTACACCTTC; CDR3: CATSEQGANYGYTF
J: TRBJ1-6; V: TRBV11-3; D: NA; size: NA; DNA: TGTGCCAGCAGCTTCGGGACATCGTATAATTCACCCCTCCACTTT; CDR3: CASSFGTSYNSPLHF
J: TRBJ1-2; V: TRBV6-6; D: NA; size: NA; DNA: TGTGCCAGCAGTTACTCTAGGGGAATTGGGTATGGCTACACCTTC; CDR3: CASSYSRGIGYGYTF
J: TRBJ1-2; V: TRBV10-3; D: TRBD1; size: few; DNA: TGTGCCATCAGTGACCGACAGGGGCGTAACTATGGCTACACCTTC; CDR3: CAISDRQGRNYGYTF
J: TRBJ2-1; V: TRBV11-3; D: TRBD2; size: NA; DNA: TGTGCCAGCAGCTCGGCGGGGGATGAGCAGTTCTTC; CDR3: CASSSAGDEQFF
J: TRBJ1-4; V: TRBV3-1/TRBV3-2; D: NA; size: NA; DNA: TGTGCCAGCAGCCCACCGGGGACTTCTATAGAGGGTGAAAAACTGTTTTTT; CDR3: CASSPPGTSIEGEKLFF
J: TRBJ2-2; V: TRBV20-1; D: TRBD2; size: few; DNA: TGCAGTGCTAGTTTCTCCCACGCTCAGCGGGGGAGGTACACCGGGGAGCTGTTTTTT; CDR3: CSASFSHAQRGRYTGELFF
J: TRBJ2-2; V: TRBV5-1; D: TRBD1; size: NA; DNA: TGCGCCAGCACCTCACAGGGGTTTGGGAACACCGGGGAGCTGTTTTTT; CDR3: CASTSQGFGNTGELFF
J: TRBJ1-1; V: TRBV24-1; D: NA; size: NA; DNA: TGTGCCACCGCAGCGGCGGGGGGCACTGAAGCTTTCTTT; CDR3: CATAAAGGTEAFF
J: TRBJ2-3; V: TRBV7-9; D: TRBD2; size: NA; DNA: TGTGCCAGCAGCTTAGCCGGGGGGGCCCGTGGCACAGATACGCAGTATTTT; CDR3: CASSLAGGARGTDTQYF
J: TRBJ2-3; V: TRBV6-5; D: TRBD2; size: NA; DNA: TGTGCCAGCAGTTACCTCGCGGGGGGGAGCACAGATACGCAGTATTTT; CDR3: CASSYLAGGSTDTQYF
J: TRBJ2-5; V: TRBV19; D: TRBD2; size: NA; DNA: TGTGCCAGTAGTATAGCACTAGCGGGGGGCCAAGAGACCCAGTACTTC; CDR3: CASSIALAGGQETQYF
J: TRBJ1-1; V: TRBV5-1; D: NA; size: NA; DNA: TGCGCCAGCAGCTTGGCGCAGATGAACACTGAAGCTTTCTTT; CDR3: CASSLAQMNTEAFF
J: TRBJ2-7; V: TRBV19; D: TRBD1; size: NA; DNA: TGTGCCACCGTTACCGGGACAGGGGGATACGAGCAGTACTTC; CDR3: CATVTGTGGYEQYF
J: TRBJ1-4; V: TRBV29-1; D: TRBD1; size: NA; DNA: TGCAGCGTGGGGACAGGGGTTGGTGAAAAACTGTTTTTT; CDR3: CSVGTGVGEKLFF
J: TRBJ2-3; V: TRBV19; D: TRBD2; size: NA; DNA: TGTGCCAGTAGTATCGCTAGCGGGGGATACACAGATACGCAGTATTTT; CDR3: CASSIASGGYTDTQYF
J: TRBJ2-7; V: TRBV3-1/TRBV3-2; D: NA; size: NA; DNA: TGTGCCAGCAGCCAGAGGATGCGTCCGCACGAGCAGTACTTC; CDR3: CASSQRMRPHEQYF
J: TRBJ1-6; V: TRBV10-1; D: TRBD1; size: NA; DNA: TGCGCCAGCAGTAAAGAGGGGGCTAATTCACCCCTCCACTTT; CDR3: CASSKEGANSPLHF
J: TRBJ1-3; V: TRBV28; D: NA; size: NA; DNA: TGTGCCAGCAGCACTTTAAGCGACACCATATATTTT; CDR3: CASSTLSDTIYF
J: TRBJ1-1; V: TRBV6-2/TRBV6-3; D: NA; size: NA; DNA: TGTGCCAGCAGTTATCACCGGGACTCCGGAGTACGGATGAACACTGAAGCTTTCTTT; CDR3: CASSYHRDSGVRMNTEAFF